One T cell receptor (beta chain) is described in this entry. Its antigen remains unidentified. This record belongs to a study of cytomegalovirus exposure and HLA in healthy donors. Across the whole study: A data release that came early held approximately 85 million unique TCRs from HLA-typed donors. Study-wide results and caveats: The records held CMV serostatus as the only immune exposure information.

This PCR relied on a set of 60 Vbeta primers and 13 Jbeta primers. The table came from immunoSEQ multiplex PCR; TCRdb's copy has only in-frame clones and leaves some out. Of 180,000 or so clones listed, 75% were seen once; the top ten hold about 7.7%. CDR1 and CDR2 from the germline V gene are MNHEY and SMNVEV (reference sequence). This CDR3 region has 15 residues. V lost 0 bases and J 3 bases, leaving 12 bases between the germline ends. The receptor was isolated from a woman in her thirties or forties in good health and CMV-seropositive. This rearrangement joins TRBV27 to TRBJ2-7; perhaps TRBD1 as D (7 bases). The sample comprised PBMCs. The CDR3 DNA is TGTGCCAGCAGTTTATCCGGCAGGGGGGTCTACGAGCAGTACTTC. It is translated as CASSLSGRGVYEQYF.